The clone carrying this T cell receptor (beta chain) was seen only a few times. Its antigen is unidentified. Other DNA sequences in this sample translate to the same CDR3. Sequencing targeted expressed TCRB transcripts, as all isolated RNA had been reverse transcribed. Profiled with immunoSEQ multiplex PCR; TCRdb holds only in-frame clones, not every one. The table includes 600,000 to 700,000 clones, roughly 12% detected once. The data belong to a study of beta chain features in type 1 diabetes. Study context: Cell yields, gender and age were similar in healthy donors and patients.

Findings of the study overall: Among all four CD4+ subsets, Type 1 diabetes patients had TCRB CDR3s that were moderately but significantly shorter.

Sequencing was done on a sample of naive CD4+ T cells from blood. The receptor comes from a man aged 18 to 35 with type 1 diabetes.

The CDR3 DNA reads TGTGCCAGCAGTTCCCCAGGACAGGGGGACTACGAGCAGTACTTC. Its protein is CASSSPGQGDYEQYF. The chain combines TRBV28 with TRBJ2-7; 10 bases are shared with TRBD1. Germline V lookup: CDR1 MDHEN, CDR2 SYDVKM. This CDR3 contains 15 residues. Trimming cost V 4 bases and J 3 bases; bases outside gene matches: 6.